Below are 3 T cell receptor beta chains sequenced from a single sample in a study of T cell repertoires in cytomegalovirus infection. TCRdb re-derived calls from the reads in MiXCR, one entry per CDR3 protein. The profile shows about 890,000 distinct CDR3 sequences, around a third of them singletons. Antigen specificity for these receptors is unknown. Sequencing used cultured CD8+ T cells from PBMCs, obtained from culture after CMV antigen stimulation. All receptors derive from a human donor in good health (CMV status not recorded). Some clones in this sample may be carry-over from other donors' samples.

This clonotype was seen more than once but under ten times. V is TRBV27 and J is TRBJ2-5, with a possible D match to TRBD2 (6 bases). V lost 5 bases to trimming and J lost 3 bases, with 16 bases between them. Germline values: CDR1 MNHEY, CDR2 SMNVEV (reference sequence). CDR3 length equals 15 residues. The CDR3 region has the DNA TGTGCCAGCAGTACTTCACGGGAGAATAAAGAGACCCAGTACTTC. It is translated as CASSTSRENKETQYF.

The table lists this clonotype with a few counts. DNA of the CDR3: TGTGCCAGCCGCCCCGGGGGGTTCTACAATGAGCAGTTCTTC. It encodes CASRPGGFYNEQFF. The chain employs TRBV7-9 and TRBJ2-1, with 7 bases matching TRBD2. After removal of 8 bases from V and 3 bases from J, the junction contained 7 bases not matched to a gene. This CDR3 region has 14 residues. Germline CDR1 reads SEHNR; CDR2 reads FQNEAQ (reference sequence).

In this sample, this clonotype turned up a few times. V and J are TRBV6-5 and TRBJ1-5, with 7 bases matching TRBD1. The CDR3 consists of 13 residues. Trimming at V came to 10 bases and at J to 5 bases, leaving 8 bases not matched to a gene. Germline CDR1 reads MNHEY; CDR2 reads SVGAGI. CDR3 DNA: TGTGCCACCCCCGGACAGGTGCATCAGCCCCAGCATTTT. The encoded protein is CATPGQVHQPQHF.